This T cell receptor (beta chain) was retrieved from a study of ipilimumab plus nivolumab after autologous stem cell transplantation. Study information: Median doses per patient: a few ipilimumab, 7 to 9 nivolumab.

In its sample, this clone ranks as medium-sized. Germline V gene sequence: CDR1 LNHDA, CDR2 SQIVND (reference sequence). The CDR3 contains 13 residues. V was cut by 7 bases and J by 3 bases, with 12 bases left in between. The assay was immunoSEQ multiplex PCR, and TCRdb's table has in-frame clones only and misses some. The repertoire consists of about 15,000 clones, with around four fifths occurring once and the leading ten covering roughly 10%. Ipilimumab, 1 mg/kg, started 14 to 28 days after autologous transplant. This receptor was obtained from a male donor with diffuse large B-cell lymphoma. The chain is built from TRBV19 and TRBJ1-2; no clear D gene. The material was PBMCs, obtained in a trial of ipilimumab plus nivolumab as post-transplant consolidation. The CDR3 DNA reads TGTGCCAGTACCGCCGAACGTTACTATGGCTACACCTTC. It yields the protein CASTAERYYGYTF.